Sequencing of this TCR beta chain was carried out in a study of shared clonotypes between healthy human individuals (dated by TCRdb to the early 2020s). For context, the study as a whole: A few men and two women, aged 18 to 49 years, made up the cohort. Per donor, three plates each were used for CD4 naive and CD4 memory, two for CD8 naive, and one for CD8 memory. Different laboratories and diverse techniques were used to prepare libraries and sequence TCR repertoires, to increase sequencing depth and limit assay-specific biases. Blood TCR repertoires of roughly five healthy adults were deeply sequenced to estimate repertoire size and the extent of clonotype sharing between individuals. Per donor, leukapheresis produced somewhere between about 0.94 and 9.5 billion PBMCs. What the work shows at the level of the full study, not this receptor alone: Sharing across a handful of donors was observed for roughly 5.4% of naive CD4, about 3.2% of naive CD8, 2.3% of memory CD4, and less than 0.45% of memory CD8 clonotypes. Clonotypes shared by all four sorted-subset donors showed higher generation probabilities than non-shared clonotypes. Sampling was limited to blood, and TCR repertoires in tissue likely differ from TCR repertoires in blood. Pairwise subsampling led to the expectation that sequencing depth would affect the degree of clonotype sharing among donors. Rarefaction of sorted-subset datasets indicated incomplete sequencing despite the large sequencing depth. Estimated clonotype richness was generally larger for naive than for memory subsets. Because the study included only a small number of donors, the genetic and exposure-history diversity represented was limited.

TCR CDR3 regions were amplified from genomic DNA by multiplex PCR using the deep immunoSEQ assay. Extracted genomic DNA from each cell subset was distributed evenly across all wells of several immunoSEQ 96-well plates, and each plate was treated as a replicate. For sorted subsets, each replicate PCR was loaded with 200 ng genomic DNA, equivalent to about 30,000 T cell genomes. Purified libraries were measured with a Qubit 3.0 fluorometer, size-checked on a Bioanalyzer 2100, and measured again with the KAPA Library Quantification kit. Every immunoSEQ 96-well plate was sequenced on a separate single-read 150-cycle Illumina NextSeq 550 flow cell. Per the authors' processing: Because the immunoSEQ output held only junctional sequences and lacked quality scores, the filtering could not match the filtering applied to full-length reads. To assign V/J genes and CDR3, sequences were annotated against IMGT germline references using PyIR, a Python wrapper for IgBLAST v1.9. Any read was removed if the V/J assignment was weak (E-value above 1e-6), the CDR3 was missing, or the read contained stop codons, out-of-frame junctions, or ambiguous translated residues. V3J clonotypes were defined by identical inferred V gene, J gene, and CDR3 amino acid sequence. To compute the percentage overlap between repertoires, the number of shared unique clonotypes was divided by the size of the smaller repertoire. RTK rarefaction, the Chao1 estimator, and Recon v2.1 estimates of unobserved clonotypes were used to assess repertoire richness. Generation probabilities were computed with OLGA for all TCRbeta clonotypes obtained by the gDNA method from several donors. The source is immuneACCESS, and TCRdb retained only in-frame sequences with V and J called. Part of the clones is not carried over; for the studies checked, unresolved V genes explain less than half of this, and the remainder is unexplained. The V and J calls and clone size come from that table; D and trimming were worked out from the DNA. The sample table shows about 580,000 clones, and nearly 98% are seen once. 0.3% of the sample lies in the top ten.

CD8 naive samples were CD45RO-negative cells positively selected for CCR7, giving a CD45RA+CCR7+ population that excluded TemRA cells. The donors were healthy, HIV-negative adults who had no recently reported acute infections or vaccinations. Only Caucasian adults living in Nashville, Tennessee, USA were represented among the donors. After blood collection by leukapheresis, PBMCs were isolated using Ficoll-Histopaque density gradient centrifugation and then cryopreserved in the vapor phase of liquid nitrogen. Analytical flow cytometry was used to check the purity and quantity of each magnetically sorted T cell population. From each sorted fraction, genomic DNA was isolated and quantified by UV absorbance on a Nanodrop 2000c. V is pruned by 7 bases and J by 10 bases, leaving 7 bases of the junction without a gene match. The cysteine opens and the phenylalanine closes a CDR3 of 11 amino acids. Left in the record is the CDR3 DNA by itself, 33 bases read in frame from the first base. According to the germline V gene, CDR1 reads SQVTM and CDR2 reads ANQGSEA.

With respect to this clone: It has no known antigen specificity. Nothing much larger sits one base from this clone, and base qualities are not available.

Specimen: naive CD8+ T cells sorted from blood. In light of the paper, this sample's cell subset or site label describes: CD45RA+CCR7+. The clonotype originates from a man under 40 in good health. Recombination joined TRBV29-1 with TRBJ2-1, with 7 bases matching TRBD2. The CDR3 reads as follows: CSAEGTIEQFF. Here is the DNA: TGCAGCGCGGAAGGGACTATAGAGCAGTTCTTC.